Listed here are 23 T cell receptor beta chains from one sample, sequenced in a study of blood T cells in healthy people across ages. Then a second PCR, running roughly 7 to 11 cycles, was carried out with a sample-barcoded 5' primer and a J-beta primer mix. TCRdb independently ran MiXCR on the 5' RACE reads; one entry per CDR3 protein. This sample carries 1.5 million to 2 million distinct CDR3 sequences, 28% of them seen once, and the ten largest clones take roughly 8%. The sample consisted of blood. These receptor sequences come from a woman between 25 and 40 years old in good health.

This clonotype was counted a few times. The rearrangement joins TRBV20-1 to TRBJ2-3, with TRBD2 identical over 10 bases. CDR1 DFQATT and CDR2 SNEGSKA come from the germline V gene (reference sequence). This CDR3 region has 15 residues. Trimming at V came to 1 base and at J to 0 bases, leaving 1 base not matched to a gene. CDR3 in amino acids: CSARASGRSTDTQYF. In nucleotides, the CDR3 is TGCAGTGCTAGAGCTAGCGGGAGAAGCACAGATACGCAGTATTTT.

V usage is TRBV11-2 and J usage is TRBJ2-5; TRBD2 matches at 8 bases. V was pared by 5 bases and J by 4 bases, with 9 bases of the junction left unmatched. Germline CDR1 reads SGHAT; CDR2 reads FQNNGV. The CDR3 has 15 amino acids. The CDR3 DNA follows: TGTGCCAGCAGCGCTAGCCCGGGAGGGCGAGAGACCCAGTACTTC. Translated, it gives CASSASPGGRETQYF.

The chain uses TRBV3-1 and TRBJ2-7, with 8 bases lining up with TRBD1. Looked up from germline, CDR1 is LGHDT and CDR2 is YNNKEL (reference sequence). This CDR3 has 15 residues. V dropped 4 bases and J dropped 3; count of bases not matched to a gene: 8. The DNA of the CDR3 is TGTGCCAGCAGCCCCCCGGGACAGGCGGGCTACGAGCAGTACTTC. Translating gives CASSPPGQAGYEQYF.

The table lists this clonotype with many counts. The V gene is TRBV20-1, the J gene TRBJ2-3; unclear D gene. Germline CDR1 is DFQATT and CDR2 is SNEGSKA (reference sequence). Trimming left V 0 bases short and J 0 bases short, with 13 bases between. The CDR3 totals 16 residues. The CDR3 spells CSARDLRRFSTDTQYF. CDR3 sequence (DNA): TGCAGTGCTAGAGATCTTCGTCGTTTCAGCACAGATACGCAGTATTTT.

Regarding this clonotype: The junction does not match germline at one end; this may be a read error. The J gene is TRBJ2-7, the V gene TRBV10-3; D may be TRBD1 or TRBD2 (5 bases each). Germline V gene lookup returns CDR1 ENHRY and CDR2 SYGVKD. There are 13 residues in the CDR3. CDR3 DNA: TGTGCCGTCAGTGGAGAGGGGACCTACGAGCAGTACTTC. It codes for CAVSGEGTYEQYF.

Worth noting for this clonotype: This clone may be a read error of a much larger clone one base away. The J gene is TRBJ2-1, the V gene TRBV11-2; D uncertain. CDR3 length: 14 amino acids. CDR1 is SGHAT, CDR2 FQNNGV, per germline. V lost 7 bases, J lost 8 bases, and 18 bases lay in between. The CDR3 is CASTRLFTVDEQFF. The CDR3 bases are TGTGCCAGCACCAGGCTATTCACGGTCGATGAGCAGTTCTTC.

The chain uses TRBV7-9 and TRBJ1-5, with D possibly being TRBD1 (6 bases). The CDR3 has 14 residues. The V end was cut by 5 bases, the J end by 6 bases, with 14 bases between. Germline CDR1 and CDR2: SEHNR and FQNEAQ (reference sequence). CDR3: CASSEDSAIQPQHF. Here the CDR3 DNA reads TGTGCCAGCAGCGAGGACAGTGCGATTCAGCCCCAGCATTTT.

This sequence joins TRBV27 and TRBJ1-1, with 9 bases aligning to TRBD1. V trimming: 5 bases; J trimming: 6 bases; junction bases outside the gene matches: 4. The CDR3 runs 13 residues. Germline values: CDR1 MNHEY, CDR2 SMNVEV (reference sequence). DNA of the CDR3: TGTGCCAGCAGTGAACGGACAGGGGCTGAAGCTTTCTTT. Encoded protein: CASSERTGAEAFF.

The V call is TRBV7-2, the J call TRBJ2-5; D unclear. The better agreement between TRBJ2-7 and the DNA end casts doubt on the J call. This CDR3 has 13 amino acids. Per the germline V gene, CDR1 is SGHTA and CDR2 is FQGNSA. The CDR3 region is CASSLASLNEQYF. The CDR3 DNA sequence: TGTGCCAGCAGCTTAGCTTCTTTAAACGAGCAGTACTTC.

Points on this clonotype: Possible read error: a much larger clone is one base away. V usage is TRBV7-2 and J usage is TRBJ1-2; no firm D call. V was pared by 3 bases and J by 4 bases, with 9 bases between. There are 13 residues in the CDR3. Per the germline V gene, CDR1 is SGHTA and CDR2 is FQGNSA. The CDR3 spells CASSLCLLYGYTF. DNA for the CDR3: TGTGCCAGCAGCTTGTGCTTACTCTATGGCTACACCTTC.

The chain uses TRBV2 and TRBJ2-7, with D uncertain. V gave up 4 bases and J gave up 5 bases, with 6 bases separating them. Germline CDR1 reads SNHLY; CDR2 reads FYNNEI. The CDR3 length is 11 residues. This chain's CDR3 is CASSVTNEQYF. CDR3 nucleotide sequence: TGTGCCAGCAGTGTCACAAACGAGCAGTACTTC.

This clonotype was observed at least ten times. This rearrangement joins TRBV7-2 to TRBJ2-5; 7 bases are shared with TRBD2. J was trimmed by 2 bases and V by 4 bases; bases with no gene match: 7. CDR1 and CDR2 (germline): SGHTA, FQGNSA. This CDR3 comprises 15 residues. The CDR3 here is CASSSRWGGQETQYF. The DNA for the CDR3 is TGTGCCAGCAGCTCCCGGTGGGGGGGGCAAGAGACCCAGTACTTC. The full variable domain, its missing parts supplied by reference TRBV7-2 and TRBJ2-5, is GAGVSQSPSNKVTEKGKDVELRCDPISGHTALYWYRQSLGQGLEFLIYFQGNSAPDKSGLPSDRFSAERTGGSVSTLTIQRTQQEDSAVYLCASSSRWGGQETQYFGPGTRLLVL.

This clonotype was found a few times. The chain is built from TRBV7-2 and TRBJ1-2, with TRBD1 matching over 7 bases. Losses at the gene ends were 5 bases for V and 4 bases for J; bases not matched to a gene: 4. This CDR3 has 13 residues. CDR1 and CDR2 from the germline V gene are SGHTA and FQGNSA. This CDR3 is CASSTRGGYGYTF. For the CDR3, the DNA is TGTGCCAGCAGCACCAGGGGGGGCTATGGCTACACCTTC.

This clonotype turned up a few times. The chain combines TRBV12-3 or TRBV12-4 with TRBJ1-4; D is uncertain. The CDR3 runs to 15 residues. V lost 1 base and J lost 0, with 6 bases in between. CDR3 coding DNA: TGTGCCAGCAGTTTAGGGACGTCAACTAATGAAAAACTGTTTTTT. It encodes CASSLGTSTNEKLFF.

Concerning this clonotype: A clone one base away is much larger, so this may be a read error. The gene calls are TRBV29-1 and TRBJ2-5; tentative D call: TRBD2 (6 bases). The CDR3 is made up of 11 amino acids. Germline assignment: CDR1 SQVTM and CDR2 ANQGSEA. Trimming cost V 8 bases and J 7 bases, with 14 bases left between them. CDR3 DNA sequence: TGCAGCCTCCGGTGGGGAGGGACCCAGTACTTC. Its protein product is CSLRWGGTQYF. Variable domain in full (rest from reference TRBV29-1 and TRBJ2-5): SAVISQKPSRDICQRGTSLTIQCQVDSQVTMMFWYRQQPGQSLTLIATANQGSEATYESGFVIDKFPISRPNLTFSTLTVSNMSPEDSSIYLCSLRWGGTQYFGPGTRLLVL.

This clonotype was observed a few times. CDR3 DNA: TGTGCCAGCAGATCCCGACAGGGGTGGACTGAAGCTTTCTTT. It codes for CASRSRQGWTEAFF. The chain is built from TRBV27 and TRBJ1-1; 8 bases are a match to TRBD1. Germline V gene data show CDR1 as MNHEY and CDR2 as SMNVEV (reference sequence). The CDR3 loop spans 14 amino acids. V lost 6 bases, J lost 5 bases, and 8 bases stayed unmatched.

This clonotype was picked up one time. The chain is built from TRBV7-6 and TRBJ1-1; 7 bases fit TRBD1. This CDR3 spans 17 amino acids. The V gene end was trimmed by 1 base and the J gene end by 1 base; junction bases not matched to a gene: 9. Germline V gives CDR1 SGHVS, CDR2 FNYEAQ. CDR3 residues: CASSLEETGVSNTEAFF. DNA of the CDR3: TGTGCCAGCAGCTTAGAGGAAACAGGGGTCTCGAACACTGAAGCTTTCTTT.

This clonotype was seen ten or more times. The chain couples TRBV4-1 to TRBJ2-7; 11 bases are shared with TRBD2. Per germline, CDR1 MGHRA and CDR2 YSYEKL. This CDR3 is built from 16 residues. After removal of 1 base from V and 0 bases from J, the junction contained 2 bases not matched to a gene. The CDR3 loop reads CASSQVGTSGSYEQYF. The CDR3 region has the DNA TGCGCCAGCAGCCAAGTAGGGACTAGCGGCTCCTACGAGCAGTACTTC.

The V gene is TRBV28, the J gene TRBJ2-1, with unresolved D. The CDR3 contains 16 residues. Between the trimmed V and J ends, which lost 4 bases and 6 bases, there was a span of 19 bases. Germline CDR1 MDHEN, CDR2 SYDVKM. CDR3 in DNA: TGTGCCAGCAGTTACCTCCGGGCCCTGGGCCCCAATGAGCAGTTCTTC. Its protein product is CASSYLRALGPNEQFF.

Turning to this clonotype: A read error is possible here, since a much larger clone lies one base away. Here the CDR3 DNA reads TGCAGCGTTGTAGGGGACGGGGGACGAGAGACCCAGTACTTC. Translating it yields CSVVGDGGRETQYF. The rearrangement uses TRBV29-1 and TRBJ2-5; D may be TRBD2 (6 bases). From germline, CDR1 is SQVTM and CDR2 ANQGSEA. The V gene lost 4 bases and the J gene lost 4 bases, with 16 bases spanning the gap. This CDR3 comprises 14 residues.

This clonotype appeared a few times. The V and J genes are TRBV3-1 and TRBJ2-7; maybe TRBD2 (5 bases). The CDR3 is 16 residues long. In germline, CDR1 is LGHDT, CDR2 YNNKEL (reference sequence). V was clipped by 4 bases and J by 2 bases, with 18 bases between them. The chain's CDR3 is CASSLTKRTQAYEQYF. The DNA for the CDR3 is TGTGCCAGCAGCCTCACCAAGCGGACGCAAGCCTACGAGCAGTACTTC.

A few counts support this clonotype. This chain uses TRBV20-1 with TRBJ2-1; D is ambiguous. V lost 5 bases and J 5 bases, leaving 10 bases between the germline ends. This CDR3 region has 12 residues. CDR1 is DFQATT and CDR2 is SNEGSKA in the germline V gene (reference sequence). DNA for the CDR3: TGCAGTGCTGATCACACAGACAATGAGCAGTTCTTC. Its translation is CSADHTDNEQFF.

This chain uses TRBV14 with TRBJ1-1; no definite D call. The CDR3 covers 13 residues. V was shortened by 4 bases and J by 3 bases, with 9 bases between the two germline ends. The germline V gene has CDR1 SGHDN and CDR2 FVKESK. DNA for the CDR3: TGTGCCAGCAGCCGCGACATTTACACTGAAGCTTTCTTT. Protein product: CASSRDIYTEAFF.